What follows describes a single T cell receptor beta chain. The sample comes from a study of blood T cell repertoires in COVID-19. Study-level information: There were acute and convalescent COVID-19 samples, and they came from the United States, Italy and Spain. In each case, the material was cDNA or gDNA derived from T cells, B-cell-depleted T cells, or PBMCs.

Authors' analysis steps: Reference gene primers were amplified, and this amplification served to estimate nucleated cell counts. Using immunoSEQ multiplex PCR, the repertoire was profiled, and TCRdb retains in-frame clones only, with some absent. From that table come the V and J calls and clone size; the DNA was used to work out D and trimming. This table holds roughly 27,000 clones, roughly nine tenths found once. Trimming left V 0 bases short and J 0 bases short, with 17 bases between. The CDR3 consists of 19 residues. The germline V gene has CDR1 LGHNA and CDR2 YNFKEQ. This TCR was sampled from a human donor with active COVID-19. The donor label of this sample is uncertain. The chain recombines TRBV4-2 with TRBJ2-2, with a weak D call TRBD2 (7 bases). Source material: peripheral blood. Here the CDR3 DNA reads TGTGCCAGCAGCCAAGAGCGGGGGCGGGCTTTCGCGAACACCGGGGAGCTGTTTTTT. Encoded protein: CASSQERGRAFANTGELFF.